The clone carrying this T cell receptor (beta chain) has more than one count but fewer than ten. This specimen comes from a study of T cells in Graves' hyperthyroidism and ophthalmopathy. RNA transcripts gave rise to amplified TCR beta CDR3 regions. HTBI primers were employed in a first-round RT-PCR of the TCR CDR3. TCRdb analysed the multiplex PCR reads with MiXCR anew, one entry per CDR3 protein. Seen here are hundreds of thousands of distinct CDR3 sequences, about 20% observed once, and the top ten hold under 35%. Material: blood. This clonotype was obtained from a man aged 25-40 years with Graves' ophthalmopathy.

Written as DNA, the CDR3 is TGTGCCAGCAGCTTAGGGAACTGGGACAATGAGCAGTTCTTC. Translating gives CASSLGNWDNEQFF. The chain has TRBV11-3 and TRBJ2-1, with no clear D. In germline, CDR1 is SGHNT, CDR2 YENEEA. This CDR3 contains 14 residues. The V gene lost 1 base and the J gene lost 5 bases, with 9 bases spanning the gap.